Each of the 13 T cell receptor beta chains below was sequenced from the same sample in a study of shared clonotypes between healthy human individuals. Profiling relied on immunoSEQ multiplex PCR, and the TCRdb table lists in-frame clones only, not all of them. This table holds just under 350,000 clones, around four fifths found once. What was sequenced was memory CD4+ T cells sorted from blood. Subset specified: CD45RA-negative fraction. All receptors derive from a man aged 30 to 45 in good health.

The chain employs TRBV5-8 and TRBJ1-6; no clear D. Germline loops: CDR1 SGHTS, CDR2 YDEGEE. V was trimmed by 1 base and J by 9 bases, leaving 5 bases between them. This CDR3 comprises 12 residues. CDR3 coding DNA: TGTGCCAGCAGCTTGTTCGGTTCACCCCTCCACTTT. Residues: CASSLFGSPLHF.

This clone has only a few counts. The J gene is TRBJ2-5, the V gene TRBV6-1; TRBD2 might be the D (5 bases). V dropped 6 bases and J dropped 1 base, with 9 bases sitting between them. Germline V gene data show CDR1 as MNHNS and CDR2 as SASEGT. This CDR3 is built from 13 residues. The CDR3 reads CASSRGPQETQYF. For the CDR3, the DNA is TGTGCCAGCAGCCGGGGTCCCCAAGAGACCCAGTACTTC.

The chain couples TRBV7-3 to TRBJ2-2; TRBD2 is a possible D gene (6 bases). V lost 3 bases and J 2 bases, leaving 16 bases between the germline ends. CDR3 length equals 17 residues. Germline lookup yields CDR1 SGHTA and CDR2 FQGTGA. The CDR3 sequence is CASSLIGGTLNTGELFF. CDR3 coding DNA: TGTGCCAGCAGCTTGATAGGCGGGACCCTCAACACCGGGGAGCTGTTTTTT.

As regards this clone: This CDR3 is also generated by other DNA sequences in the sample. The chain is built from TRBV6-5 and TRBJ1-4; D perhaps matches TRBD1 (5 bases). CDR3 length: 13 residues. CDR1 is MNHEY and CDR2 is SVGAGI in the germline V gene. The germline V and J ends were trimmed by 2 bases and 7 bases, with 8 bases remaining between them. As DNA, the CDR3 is TGTGCCAGCAGTTACCTTGGGGGTGAAAAACTGTTTTTT. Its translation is CASSYLGGEKLFF.

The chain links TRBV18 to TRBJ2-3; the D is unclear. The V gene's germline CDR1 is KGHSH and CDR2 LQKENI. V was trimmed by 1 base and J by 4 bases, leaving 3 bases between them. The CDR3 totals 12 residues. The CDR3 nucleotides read TGTGCCAGCTCACCACAGTCAGATACGCAGTATTTT. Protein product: CASSPQSDTQYF.

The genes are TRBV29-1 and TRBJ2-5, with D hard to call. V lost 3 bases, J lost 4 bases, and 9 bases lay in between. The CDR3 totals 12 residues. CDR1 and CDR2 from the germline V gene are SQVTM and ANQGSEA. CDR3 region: CSVESALETQYF. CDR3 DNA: TGCAGCGTTGAGTCCGCATTAGAGACCCAGTACTTC.

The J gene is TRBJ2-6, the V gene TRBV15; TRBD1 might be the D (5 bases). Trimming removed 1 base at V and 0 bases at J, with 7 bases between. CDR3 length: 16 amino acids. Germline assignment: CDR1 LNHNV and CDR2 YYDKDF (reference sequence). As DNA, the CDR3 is TGTGCCACCAGCAGAGGACAGAACTCTGGGGCCAACGTCCTGACTTTC. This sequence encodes CATSRGQNSGANVLTF.

The CDR3 loop reads CASSPAGQPTQQYF. CDR3 in DNA: TGTGCCAGCAGCCCAGCGGGACAGCCTACGCAGCAGTACTTC. This rearrangement joins TRBV6-5 to TRBJ2-7, with D perhaps matching TRBD1 or TRBD2 (7 bases each). Germline-derived CDR1 and CDR2 are MNHEY and SVGAGI. Trimming shortened V by 6 bases and J by 8 bases, and 20 bases separated the two germline ends. CDR3 length equals 14 residues.

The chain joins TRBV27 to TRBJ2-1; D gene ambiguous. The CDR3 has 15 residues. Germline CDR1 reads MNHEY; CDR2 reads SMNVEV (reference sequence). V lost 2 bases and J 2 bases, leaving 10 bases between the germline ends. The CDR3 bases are TGTGCCAGCAGTTTAGGCCCTGCCCCCTACAATGAGCAGTTCTTC. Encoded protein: CASSLGPAPYNEQFF.

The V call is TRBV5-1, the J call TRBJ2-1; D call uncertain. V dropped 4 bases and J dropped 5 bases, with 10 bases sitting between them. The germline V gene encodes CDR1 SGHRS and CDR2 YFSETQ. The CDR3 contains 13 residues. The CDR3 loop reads CASSPGRNNEQFF. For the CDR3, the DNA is TGCGCCAGCAGCCCTGGGCGCAACAATGAGCAGTTCTTC.

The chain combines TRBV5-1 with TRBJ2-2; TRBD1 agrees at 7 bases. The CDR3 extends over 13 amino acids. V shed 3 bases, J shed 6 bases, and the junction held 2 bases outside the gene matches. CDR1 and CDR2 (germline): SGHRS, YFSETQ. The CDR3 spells CASSSQGPGELFF. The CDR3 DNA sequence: TGCGCCAGCAGCTCACAGGGGCCCGGGGAGCTGTTTTTT.

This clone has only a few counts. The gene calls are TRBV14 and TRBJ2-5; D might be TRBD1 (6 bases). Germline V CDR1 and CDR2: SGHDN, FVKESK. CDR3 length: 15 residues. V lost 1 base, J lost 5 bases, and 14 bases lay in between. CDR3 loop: CASSQVTGLYETQYF. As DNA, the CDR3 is TGTGCCAGCAGCCAAGTTACAGGGCTTTATGAGACCCAGTACTTC.

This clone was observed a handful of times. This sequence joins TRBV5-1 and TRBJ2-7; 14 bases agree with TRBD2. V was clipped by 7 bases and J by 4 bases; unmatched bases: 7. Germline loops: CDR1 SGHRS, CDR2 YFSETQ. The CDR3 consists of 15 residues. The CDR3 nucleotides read TGCGCCAGCGGAAGGGGACTAGCGGGAGATTACGAGCAGTACTTC. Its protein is CASGRGLAGDYEQYF.